These 27 T cell receptor beta chains were all obtained from the same sample, sequenced in a study of a mutant IDH1 vaccine in newly diagnosed glioma. Produced via immunoSEQ multiplex PCR; TCRdb's table is partial and in-frame only. The data show about 130,000 clones, roughly 77% seen once. The antigens of these receptors remain unknown. The time point denotes: week 11, during vaccination. Topical imiquimod accompanied each vaccine dose, which consisted of 300 ug of mutant IDH1 20-mer peptide. This material consisted of PBMCs, taken from a glioma patient whose treatment included an IDH1 peptide vaccine. The receptors derive from a man aged 35 to 55 with glioma.

The chain combines TRBV6-5 with TRBJ1-2; weak D call: TRBD1 (5 bases). This CDR3 contains 13 residues. Germline assignment: CDR1 MNHEY and CDR2 SVGAGI. V lost 6 bases to trimming and J lost 1 base, with 9 bases between them. CDR3 DNA: TGTGCCAGCAGACGGGACCTTAACTATGGCTACACCTTC. Amino acids: CASRRDLNYGYTF.

This sequence joins TRBV6-1 and TRBJ2-5; D possibly corresponds to TRBD2 (5 bases). V lost 3 bases and J lost 5, with 10 bases in between. There are 13 residues in the CDR3. In germline, CDR1 is MNHNS, CDR2 SASEGT. The chain's CDR3 is CASSDWTGETQYF. For the CDR3, the DNA is TGTGCCAGCAGTGATTGGACTGGGGAGACCCAGTACTTC.

The chain employs TRBV7-2 and TRBJ1-1; maybe TRBD1 (6 bases). This CDR3 has 18 residues. V was pared by 4 bases and J by 1 base, with 22 bases between. Germline-derived CDR1 and CDR2 are SGHTA and FQGNSA. The CDR3 bases are TGTGCCAGCAGCTCTTACAGGACCCAACTAGGGGGGAACACTGAAGCTTTCTTT. This gives the protein CASSSYRTQLGGNTEAFF.

The chain has TRBV7-2 and TRBJ1-4; D is perhaps TRBD1 (5 bases). Germline V CDR1 and CDR2: SGHTA, FQGNSA. The CDR3 contains 15 residues. V lost 5 bases and J 5 bases, leaving 15 bases between the germline ends. The CDR3 sequence: CASSPNGTPNEKLFF. CDR3 sequence (DNA): TGTGCCAGCAGCCCTAACGGGACCCCCAATGAAAAACTGTTTTTT. Using reference TRBV7-2 and TRBJ1-4 for the parts outside the CDR3, the full variable domain is GAGVSQSPSNKVTEKGKDVELRCDPISGHTALYWYRQSLGQGLEFLIYFQGNSAPDKSGLPSDRFSAERTGGSVSTLTIQRTQQEDSAVYLCASSPNGTPNEKLFFGSGTQLSVL.

The V call is TRBV5-1, the J call TRBJ1-2; 9 bases fit TRBD1. Germline V CDR1 and CDR2: SGHRS, YFSETQ. V lost 3 bases, J lost 2 bases, and 8 bases stayed unmatched. The CDR3 extends over 16 amino acids. CDR3 in amino acids: CASSSAGTGYNYGYTF. The CDR3 DNA is TGCGCCAGCAGCTCCGCCGGGACAGGGTACAACTATGGCTACACCTTC. The variable domain in full, completed from reference TRBV5-1 and TRBJ1-2, reads KAGVTQTPRYLIKTRGQQVTLSCSPISGHRSVSWYQQTPGQGLQFLFEYFSETQRNKGNFPGRFSGRQFSNSRSEMNVSTLELGDSALYLCASSSAGTGYNYGYTFGSGTRLTVV.

This clone has a count of ten or more. The chain employs TRBV19 and TRBJ2-1; D is unresolved. CDR1 is LNHDA, CDR2 SQIVND, per germline (reference sequence). The CDR3 covers 14 residues. Trimming cost V 1 base and J 2 bases, with 6 bases left between them. CDR3 amino acids: CASSIGGTYNEQFF. The CDR3 bases are TGTGCCAGTAGTATAGGCGGAACCTACAATGAGCAGTTCTTC.

Worth noting for this clone: A read error may explain this, as a much larger clone is one base away. The J gene is TRBJ1-5, the V gene TRBV6-4, with D unclear. Germline CDR1 reads MRHNA; CDR2 reads SNTAGT. V was pared by 5 bases and J by 1 base, with 6 bases between. This CDR3 comprises 13 residues. The DNA for the CDR3 is TGTGCCAGCAGTAAGGACAGCAATCAGCCCCAGCATTTT. Protein: CASSKDSNQPQHF.

This rearrangement joins TRBV13 to TRBJ2-3; D is undetermined. The CDR3 has 13 amino acids. Germline lookup yields CDR1 PRHDT and CDR2 FYEKMQ (reference sequence). Trimming took 1 base from V and 0 from J, leaving 2 bases between them. The CDR3 DNA is TGTGCCAGCAGCTTAGCGAGCACAGATACGCAGTATTTT. Protein: CASSLASTDTQYF.

This chain links TRBV5-4 with TRBJ1-4, with D possibly matching TRBD1 (5 bases). V was cut by 5 bases and J by 3 bases, with 17 bases left in between. CDR1 and CDR2 from the germline V gene are SGHNT and YYREEE (reference sequence). The CDR3 runs 16 residues. The CDR3 here is CASSFGLGGANEKLFF. The CDR3 bases are TGTGCCAGCAGTTTTGGATTGGGGGGGGCTAATGAAAAACTGTTTTTT.

The V call is TRBV7-2, the J call TRBJ2-5; TRBD1 aligns across 10 bases. Germline trimming cut 0 bases from V and 5 bases from J; bases unmatched to any gene: 6. The CDR3 is made up of 16 amino acids. CDR1 is SGHTA and CDR2 is FQGNSA in the germline V gene. CDR3 sequence reads: CASSLASGQGQETQYF. The CDR3 DNA reads as TGTGCCAGCAGCTTAGCTTCGGGACAGGGGCAGGAGACCCAGTACTTC.

The chain combines TRBV7-9 with TRBJ2-3; D gene ambiguous. V was cut by 5 bases and J by 1 base, with 7 bases left in between. This CDR3 has 13 residues. Germline lookup yields CDR1 SEHNR and CDR2 FQNEAQ (reference sequence). The CDR3 bases are TGTGCCAGCAGCCCTCGAGGCACAGATACGCAGTATTTT. Its protein product is CASSPRGTDTQYF.

This rearrangement joins TRBV6-6 to TRBJ1-1, with a possible D match to TRBD1 (5 bases). The length of the CDR3 is 14 residues. Deletions cut 6 bases from V and 1 base from J, with 12 bases between. Per germline, CDR1 MNHNY and CDR2 SVGAGI (reference sequence). In DNA, the CDR3 is TGTGCCAGCAGCGTTGGGAGGGGGAACACTGAAGCTTTCTTT. Translated: CASSVGRGNTEAFF.

This clone was found many times. The chain couples TRBV15 to TRBJ2-7; D gene uncertain. This CDR3 contains 12 residues. Germline CDR1 LNHNV, CDR2 YYDKDF (reference sequence). Trimming shortened V by 10 bases and J by 3 bases, and 13 bases separated the two germline ends. Here the CDR3 DNA reads TGTGCCATTTCGGACGGTATCTACGAGCAGTACTTC. Translation gives CAISDGIYEQYF.

The chain recombines TRBV30 with TRBJ1-3; a possible D gene is TRBD1 (5 bases). V lost 0 bases and J 2 bases, leaving 8 bases between the germline ends. Germline CDR1 is GTSNPN and CDR2 is SVGIG (reference sequence). The CDR3 is made up of 14 amino acids. CDR3 in DNA: TGTGCCTGGAGTGTATTGGGGGCTGGAAACACCATATATTTT. This translates into CAWSVLGAGNTIYF.

V gene TRBV5-5 combines with J gene TRBJ1-4, with 7 bases matching TRBD1. Germline CDR1 and CDR2: SGHKS and YYEKEE (reference sequence). The V segment lost 2 bases and the J segment 0 bases; nucleotides outside the gene matches: 1. The CDR3 sequence is 15 residues long. Here the CDR3 reads CASSFQGATNEKLFF. The CDR3 DNA follows: TGTGCCAGCAGCTTTCAGGGGGCAACTAATGAAAAACTGTTTTTT.

The rearrangement links TRBV11-2 to TRBJ2-2; maybe TRBD2 (5 bases). The CDR3 contains 15 residues. CDR1 and CDR2 (germline): SGHAT, FQNNGV. V lost 1 base and J lost 4, with 10 bases in between. The CDR3 is CASSLGAAGTGELFF. CDR3 nucleotide sequence: TGTGCCAGCAGCTTAGGAGCGGCAGGCACCGGGGAGCTGTTTTTT.

This clone was observed many times. The gene calls are TRBV18 and TRBJ1-1, with D perhaps matching TRBD1 (6 bases). The CDR3 covers 15 residues. Germline V CDR1 and CDR2: KGHSH, LQKENI. The germline V and J ends were trimmed by 3 bases and 5 bases, with 16 bases remaining between them. CDR3 loop: CASSPGRGARTEAFF. Here the CDR3 DNA reads TGTGCCAGCTCACCGGGACGGGGGGCAAGGACTGAAGCTTTCTTT.

Written as DNA, the CDR3 is TGTGCCAGCAGCTCCTTGGGACTAGCGGGAGTGACTCACTACGAGCAGTACTTC. As protein: CASSSLGLAGVTHYEQYF. This chain joins TRBV5-6 and TRBJ2-7; 14 bases are a match to TRBD2. In germline, CDR1 is SGHDT, CDR2 YYEEEE. J gave up 3 bases and V 3 bases, and 11 bases lay outside the gene matches. This CDR3 spans 18 amino acids.

V gene TRBV27 combines with J gene TRBJ1-4, with D possibly TRBD1 on 5 matching bases. The V end was cut by 4 bases, the J end by 10 bases, with 19 bases between. Germline assignment: CDR1 MNHEY and CDR2 SMNVEV (reference sequence). The CDR3 totals 15 residues. The DNA for the CDR3 is TGTGCCAGCAGTTCGTCAGGGACGAAGGAAGGAAAACTGTTTTTT. Translated, it gives CASSSSGTKEGKLFF.

V and J are TRBV10-1 and TRBJ2-1; the match to TRBD2 covers 7 bases. The CDR3 spans 14 residues. From germline, CDR1 is WNHNN and CDR2 SYGVQD (reference sequence). Trimming took 3 bases from V and 6 from J; bases not matched to a gene: 5. Here the CDR3 DNA reads TGCGCCAGCAGTGAAGCTAGCGGCGGCAATGAGCAGTTCTTC. Translation gives CASSEASGGNEQFF.

This clone turned up a few times. The V call is TRBV12-5, the J call TRBJ2-7, with TRBD2 matching over 8 bases. The junction had 15 bases not matched to a gene; V was cut back by 7 bases and J by 7 bases. The CDR3 consists of 15 residues. Germline V gene sequence: CDR1 LGHNT, CDR2 FRNRAP. The CDR3 region is CASALLAGGVGEQYF. Here the CDR3 DNA reads TGTGCTAGTGCCCTCTTGGCGGGGGGCGTGGGGGAGCAGTACTTC.

The chain joins TRBV28 to TRBJ2-6; tentatively, D is TRBD1 (6 bases). CDR1 MDHEN and CDR2 SYDVKM come from the germline V gene. This CDR3 region has 22 residues. The germline V and J ends were trimmed by 3 bases and 0 bases, with 27 bases remaining between them. The CDR3 nucleotides are TGTGCCAGCAGTTTCCCCACTACAGGGCCAAGCCGATCCCCCTCTGGGGCCAACGTCCTGACTTTC. Protein sequence: CASSFPTTGPSRSPSGANVLTF.

About this clone itself: At one boundary the junction diverges from the germline segment, which might be a read error. The chain is built from TRBV13 and TRBJ2-7, with 7 bases fitting TRBD1. The CDR3 totals 15 residues. Germline V lookup: CDR1 PRHDT, CDR2 FYEKMQ (reference sequence). CDR3 coding DNA: TGTGCCAGCAGCGTAGGGGCAGGGGGCTCCTACGAGCAGTACTTC. Amino acid sequence: CASSVGAGGSYEQYF.

The chain has TRBV11-2 and TRBJ2-7; D is perhaps TRBD1 (6 bases). This CDR3 is 13 amino acids long. The V end was cut by 5 bases, the J end by 2 bases, with 10 bases between. CDR1 SGHAT and CDR2 FQNNGV come from the germline V gene. CDR3 nucleotide sequence: TGTGCCAGCAGCGCCGACAGGCCCTACGAGCAGTACTTC. As protein: CASSADRPYEQYF.

J is TRBJ2-7 and V is TRBV7-9; D assignment may be TRBD1 or TRBD2 (5 bases each). The CDR3 contains 11 residues. Germline V CDR1 and CDR2: SEHNR, FQNEAQ (reference sequence). V was clipped by 5 bases and J by 6 bases, with 8 bases between them. CDR3 nucleotides: TGTGCCAGCAGCCGGGGCGCCGAGCAGTACTTC. As protein: CASSRGAEQYF.

This chain uses TRBV18 with TRBJ2-7; a possible D gene is TRBD1 (6 bases). Trimming cost V 6 bases and J 2 bases, with 20 bases left between them. The CDR3 is 16 residues long. Germline V CDR1 and CDR2: KGHSH, LQKENI. CDR3 DNA: TGTGCCAGCTCTCCCGAGGACAGACCGAATCCCTACGAGCAGTACTTC. It is translated as CASSPEDRPNPYEQYF. The complete variable domain, with remaining parts taken from reference TRBV18 and TRBJ2-7, reads NAGVMQNPRHLVRRRGQEARLRCSPMKGHSHVYWYRQLPEEGLKFMVYLQKENIIDESGMPKERFSAEFPKEGPSILRIQQVVRGDSAAYFCASSPEDRPNPYEQYFGPGTRLTVT.

The chain joins TRBV4-3 to TRBJ2-7, with 14 nucleotides matching TRBD2. Germline V lookup: CDR1 LGHNA, CDR2 YSLEER. The J segment lost 5 bases and the V segment lost 1 base, leaving 4 bases of the junction unmatched. CDR3 length: 16 amino acids. The CDR3: CASSQGTSGRSNEQYF. The CDR3, as DNA: TGCGCCAGCAGCCAAGGGACTAGCGGGAGGTCGAACGAGCAGTACTTC.